The clone carrying this TCR beta chain was seen more than once but under ten times. Germline CDR1 reads LNHDA; CDR2 reads SQIVND (reference sequence). This CDR3 region has 15 residues. V was trimmed by 3 bases and J by 5 bases, leaving 16 bases between them. Profiling relied on immunoSEQ multiplex PCR, and the TCRdb table lists in-frame clones only, not all of them. Here the sample spans roughly 130,000 clones, 75% to 90% being singletons. The sample is drawn from a study of control samples from healthy donors and cancer patients. Specimen: blood. This chain joins TRBV19 and TRBJ2-5; D may be TRBD2 (7 bases). The clonotype was recovered from a woman aged 30 to 39 in good health. In nucleotides, the CDR3 is TGTGCCAGTAGTATTGGGGGGGCAGGAGGCGAGACCCAGTACTTC. It specifies CASSIGGAGGETQYF. Variable domain in full (rest from reference TRBV19 and TRBJ2-5): DGGITQSPKYLFRKEGQNVTLSCEQNLNHDAMYWYRQDPGQGLRLIYYSQIVNDFQKGDIAEGYSVSREKKESFPLTVTSAQKNPTAFYLCASSIGGAGGETQYFGPGTRLLVL.